These 14 T cell receptor beta chains were sequenced from one sample in a study of response to subunit inactivated influenza vaccine (dated by TCRdb to 2016 to 2019). Library prep was done by RT-PCR. Reads for this sample came from an Illumina HiSeq 2500. TCRdb redid the processing of the public reads, applying fastp at Q25 and MiXCR, and retained in-frame beta chains. Entries are consolidated by CDR3 protein sequence, retaining the most common genes and DNA. In all, the sample holds approximately 730,000 distinct CDR3 sequences, and approximately 15% of those were seen once. 5.5% to 7% of the sample rests with the top ten. The material sequenced was PBMCs from blood, taken roughly 15 days before vaccination. These receptors originate from a man in his fifties or sixties who received an inactivated influenza vaccine. Donor details come from another sample of the same person, matched by shared clones.

This clonotype was picked up many times. The V and J genes are TRBV7-2 and TRBJ2-5, with TRBD2 identical over 7 bases. The CDR3 is 13 residues long. Trimming at V came to 3 bases and at J to 2 bases, leaving 0 bases not matched to a gene. Germline assignment: CDR1 SGHTA and CDR2 FQGNSA. The chain's CDR3 is CASSFSGQETQYF. The CDR3 DNA follows: TGTGCCAGCAGCTTTAGCGGGCAAGAGACCCAGTACTTC. Together with reference TRBV7-2 and TRBJ2-5, the CDR3 gives the full variable domain: GAGVSQSPSNKVTEKGKDVELRCDPISGHTALYWYRQSLGQGLEFLIYFQGNSAPDKSGLPSDRFSAERTGGSVSTLTIQRTQQEDSAVYLCASSFSGQETQYFGPGTRLLVL.

The rearrangement uses TRBV7-2 and TRBJ2-7; D might be TRBD2 (6 bases). V lost 1 base and J lost 2, with 12 bases in between. Germline V gene data show CDR1 as SGHTA and CDR2 as FQGNSA. The CDR3 has 15 residues. The CDR3 protein is CASSLGFERAYEQYF. DNA of the CDR3: TGTGCCAGCAGCTTAGGTTTCGAGCGGGCCTACGAGCAGTACTTC.

The chain links TRBV12-3 or TRBV12-4 to TRBJ2-5; TRBD1 aligns across 8 bases. The CDR3 consists of 16 residues. The junction had 10 bases not matched to a gene; V was cut back by 2 bases and J by 5 bases. CDR3 protein: CASSLSGTGLRETQYF. The CDR3 coding sequence is TGTGCCAGCAGTTTATCCGGGACAGGACTTCGGGAGACCCAGTACTTC.

The rearrangement joins TRBV5-1 to TRBJ1-1; no clear D gene. The germline V and J ends were trimmed by 6 bases and 1 base, with 13 bases remaining between them. Germline CDR1 and CDR2: SGHRS and YFSETQ. The CDR3 consists of 14 residues. In nucleotides, the CDR3 is TGCGCCAGCATGAATTCCATAGGGAACACTGAAGCTTTCTTT. This sequence encodes CASMNSIGNTEAFF.

J is TRBJ2-7 and V is TRBV5-1, with 9 bases that match TRBD1. The junction had 5 bases not matched to a gene; V was cut back by 4 bases and J by 0 bases. The CDR3 runs to 15 residues. Germline loops: CDR1 SGHRS, CDR2 YFSETQ. CDR3: CASSGGQGISYEQYF. The CDR3 nucleotides are TGCGCCAGCAGCGGGGGACAGGGAATCTCCTACGAGCAGTACTTC.

This sequence joins TRBV12-3 or TRBV12-4 and TRBJ2-3, with TRBD1 identical over 10 bases. V was clipped by 6 bases and J by 6 bases; unmatched bases: 6. The CDR3 extends over 14 amino acids. The CDR3 spells CASSPGTGDDTQYF. The CDR3 DNA sequence: TGTGCCAGCAGCCCCGGGACAGGGGACGATACGCAGTATTTT.

This clonotype was observed many times. This chain connects TRBV7-8 to TRBJ2-7, with TRBD1 identical over 9 bases. Germline CDR1 and CDR2: SGHVS and FQNEAQ. J gave up 3 bases and V 6 bases, and 9 bases lay outside the gene matches. The CDR3 runs 15 residues. CDR3 in amino acids: CASSQNRGPLYEQYF. In DNA, the CDR3 is TGTGCCAGCAGTCAAAACAGGGGGCCACTCTACGAGCAGTACTTC.

The rearrangement links TRBV7-2 to TRBJ2-7, with TRBD2 matching over 9 bases. After removal of 7 bases from V and 3 bases from J, the junction contained 7 bases not matched to a gene. Germline V lookup: CDR1 SGHTA, CDR2 FQGNSA. This CDR3 has 14 residues. The CDR3 sequence: CASMEAGGFYEQYF. CDR3 nucleotides: TGTGCCAGCATGGAAGCGGGGGGATTCTACGAGCAGTACTTC.

This clonotype was recorded at least ten times. The chain uses TRBV9 and TRBJ2-3; D may be TRBD1 (6 bases). The germline V and J ends were trimmed by 0 bases and 1 base, with 9 bases remaining between them. CDR1 and CDR2 (germline): SGDLS, YYNGEE. The CDR3 consists of 15 residues. The CDR3 DNA reads as TGTGCCAGCAGCGTAGCAGGGGTGGGCACAGATACGCAGTATTTT. It is translated as CASSVAGVGTDTQYF.

This clonotype was seen repeatedly, ten times or more. The chain recombines TRBV29-1 with TRBJ2-3; D perhaps matches TRBD2 (6 bases). CDR1 is SQVTM and CDR2 is ANQGSEA in the germline V gene. Trimming shortened V by 7 bases and J by 3 bases, and 14 bases separated the two germline ends. The CDR3 sequence is 13 residues long. The CDR3 loop is CSARGAGTDTQYF. For the CDR3, the DNA is TGCAGCGCCCGAGGGGCGGGAACAGATACGCAGTATTTT.

A few counts support this clonotype. The chain recombines TRBV20-1 with TRBJ2-1; 12 nucleotides agree with TRBD2. The CDR3 consists of 14 residues. V lost 1 base to trimming and J lost 9 bases; unmatched junction nucleotides: 4. Looked up from germline, CDR1 is DFQATT and CDR2 is SNEGSKA (reference sequence). In DNA form, the CDR3 reads TGCAGTGCTAGAGTCCGGACTAGCGGGGTTGAGCAGTTCTTC. Encoded protein: CSARVRTSGVEQFF.

The chain couples TRBV20-1 to TRBJ2-1, with TRBD1 matching 8 bases. With 6 bases clipped from V and 4 bases from J, the junction kept 11 bases outside the gene matches. Germline V lookup: CDR1 DFQATT, CDR2 SNEGSKA (reference sequence). The CDR3 extends over 15 amino acids. CDR3 in amino acids: CSAPPGDRKYNEQFF. The CDR3 DNA reads TGCAGTGCCCCTCCGGGGGACAGGAAGTACAATGAGCAGTTCTTC.

This clonotype occurred many times. The V and J genes are TRBV10-3 and TRBJ2-3, with 13 bases aligning to TRBD2. The CDR3 contains 16 residues. Germline V gene data show CDR1 as ENHRY and CDR2 as SYGVKD. With V trimmed by 6 bases and J by 0 bases, 3 bases remained unmatched. In DNA, the CDR3 is TGTGCCATCAGCGGGACTAGCGGGGCTAGCACAGATACGCAGTATTTT. Protein sequence: CAISGTSGASTDTQYF.

The gene calls are TRBV20-1 and TRBJ2-5; D is perhaps TRBD2 (5 bases). This CDR3 is 11 amino acids long. Germline lookup yields CDR1 DFQATT and CDR2 SNEGSKA (reference sequence). Trimming cost V 1 base and J 7 bases, with 7 bases left between them. The CDR3 sequence is CSARGGRTQYF. The DNA of the CDR3 is TGCAGTGCTAGAGGCGGGCGGACCCAGTACTTC.